This is a list of T cell receptor beta chains from one sample in a study of T cells in Graves' hyperthyroidism and ophthalmopathy. TCRdb passed the multiplex PCR reads through MiXCR, listing each CDR3 protein once. The table shows about half a million distinct CDR3 sequences, with less than 20% occurring only once. Source material: blood. The receptor set was obtained from a man aged 35-49 years with Graves' ophthalmopathy. The CDR3 runs from the conserved cysteine through the conserved F or W. The D gene is left open where the match is weak. The listing skips clone size in some rows; elsewhere it reads once, few, many or a size class.

V gene: TRBV29-1; D gene: NA; J gene: TRBJ2-7; clone size: NA; CDR3 DNA: TGCAGCGTTAGGGATGATGCGAGGGAGCAGTACTTC; CDR3 protein: CSVRDDAREQYF
V gene: TRBV5-1; D gene: NA; J gene: TRBJ2-7; clone size: NA; CDR3 DNA: TGCGCCAGCAGCTTGGAAGGTGGGGCAAAGGGCGACGAGCAGTACTTC; CDR3 protein: CASSLEGGAKGDEQYF
V gene: TRBV6-1; D gene: NA; J gene: TRBJ1-6; clone size: NA; CDR3 DNA: TGTGCCAGCAGGCGACTCCAAAAGAGGGGGTCACCCCTCCACTTT; CDR3 protein: CASRRLQKRGSPLHF
V gene: TRBV24-1; D gene: NA; J gene: TRBJ1-6; clone size: NA; CDR3 DNA: TGTGCCACCAGGGAGGACTCACCCCTCCACTTT; CDR3 protein: CATREDSPLHF
V gene: TRBV27; D gene: NA; J gene: TRBJ2-5; clone size: NA; CDR3 DNA: TGTGCCAGCCGTGGGGGGGCGGGAACCCAGTACTTC; CDR3 protein: CASRGGAGTQYF
V gene: TRBV19; D gene: NA; J gene: TRBJ2-3; clone size: NA; CDR3 DNA: TGTGCCAGTAGTATCGAAGCAAAGGGCGATACGCAGTATTTT; CDR3 protein: CASSIEAKGDTQYF
V gene: TRBV5-1; D gene: NA; J gene: TRBJ2-7; clone size: many; CDR3 DNA: TGCGCCAGCAGCTTGAACGACGAGCAGTACTTC; CDR3 protein: CASSLNDEQYF
V gene: TRBV20-1; D gene: TRBD2; J gene: TRBJ2-2; clone size: NA; CDR3 DNA: TGCAGTGCTAGAGATTGGACTAGCGGGAGGGCAGGGGAGCTGTTTTTT; CDR3 protein: CSARDWTSGRAGELFF
V gene: TRBV30; D gene: TRBD1; J gene: TRBJ1-6; clone size: many; CDR3 DNA: TGTGCCTGTCACCGGGACAGGGAAAATTCACCCCTCCACTTT; CDR3 protein: CACHRDRENSPLHF
V gene: TRBV5-1; D gene: NA; J gene: TRBJ2-3; clone size: few; CDR3 DNA: TGCGCCAGCAGCTTGTGGGGGCCGGATACGCAGTATTTT; CDR3 protein: CASSLWGPDTQYF
V gene: TRBV30; D gene: NA; J gene: TRBJ1-1; clone size: many; CDR3 DNA: TGTGCCTGGAGCGTATTGTTGGGCACTGAAGCTTTCTTT; CDR3 protein: CAWSVLLGTEAFF
V gene: TRBV5-6; D gene: NA; J gene: TRBJ1-5; clone size: NA; CDR3 DNA: TGTGCCAGCAGCCTCGGCGGGGTCGGGGAGCAGCCCCAGCATTTT; CDR3 protein: CASSLGGVGEQPQHF
V gene: TRBV29-1; D gene: NA; J gene: TRBJ2-7; clone size: NA; CDR3 DNA: TGCAGCGTTGGGGTCTCATTATCCTACGAGCAGTACTTC; CDR3 protein: CSVGVSLSYEQYF
V gene: TRBV2; D gene: NA; J gene: TRBJ2-6; clone size: few; CDR3 DNA: TGTGCCAGCTGCGGGGCCGGGGTAGCTGGGGCCAACGTCCTGACTTTC; CDR3 protein: CASCGAGVAGANVLTF
V gene: TRBV19; D gene: NA; J gene: TRBJ1-1; clone size: few; CDR3 DNA: TGTGCCAGTATCAATACCCGGCTTCGGCACACTGAAGCTTTCTTT; CDR3 protein: CASINTRLRHTEAFF
V gene: TRBV12-3/TRBV12-4; D gene: TRBD1; J gene: TRBJ1-6; clone size: NA; CDR3 DNA: TGTGCCAGCAGCGGGACAGCCTATAATTCACCCCTCCACTTT; CDR3 protein: CASSGTAYNSPLHF
V gene: TRBV29-1; D gene: NA; J gene: TRBJ1-1; clone size: NA; CDR3 DNA: TGCAGCGTTGAAGAAAGGAACACTGAAGCTTTCTTT; CDR3 protein: CSVEERNTEAFF
V gene: TRBV5-4; D gene: NA; J gene: TRBJ2-2; clone size: NA; CDR3 DNA: TGTGCCAGCAGTGGGGAGCTAAACACCGGGGAGCTGTTTTTT; CDR3 protein: CASSGELNTGELFF
V gene: TRBV12-3/TRBV12-4; D gene: TRBD2; J gene: TRBJ2-7; clone size: many; CDR3 DNA: TGTGCCAGCAGTGCCGGACTAGTCGTCTACGAGCAGTACTTC; CDR3 protein: CASSAGLVVYEQYF
V gene: TRBV27; D gene: NA; J gene: TRBJ2-2; clone size: NA; CDR3 DNA: TGTGCCAGCAGTTCCAGGTTTCGGACCGGGGAGCTGTTTTTT; CDR3 protein: CASSSRFRTGELFF
V gene: TRBV2; D gene: TRBD2; J gene: TRBJ2-1; clone size: many; CDR3 DNA: TGTGCCAGCACTGGCGCTAGCGGGAGGGTCAATGAGCAGTTCTTC; CDR3 protein: CASTGASGRVNEQFF
V gene: TRBV6-1; D gene: TRBD1; J gene: TRBJ1-4; clone size: NA; CDR3 DNA: TGTGCCAGCAGTCATACGGACAGGGGTGGTGAAAAACTGTTTTTT; CDR3 protein: CASSHTDRGGEKLFF
V gene: TRBV29-1; D gene: NA; J gene: TRBJ1-1; clone size: many; CDR3 DNA: TGCAGCGTTGAAGCACCCCGAGGCACTGAAGCTTTCTTT; CDR3 protein: CSVEAPRGTEAFF
V gene: TRBV5-1; D gene: NA; J gene: TRBJ2-2; clone size: few; CDR3 DNA: TGCGCCAGCGCCCGAGATACAGCGAACACCGGGGAGCTGTTTTTT; CDR3 protein: CASARDTANTGELFF
V gene: TRBV18; D gene: NA; J gene: TRBJ1-1; clone size: few; CDR3 DNA: TGTGCCAGCTCACCCGGGGCCGGCACTGAAGCTTTCTTT; CDR3 protein: CASSPGAGTEAFF
V gene: TRBV11-2; D gene: TRBD2; J gene: TRBJ2-5; clone size: many; CDR3 DNA: TGTGCCAGCAGCTCGCGGACTAGAGGGGAGACCCAGTACTTC; CDR3 protein: CASSSRTRGETQYF
V gene: TRBV7-8; D gene: TRBD2; J gene: TRBJ2-7; clone size: NA; CDR3 DNA: TGTGCCAGCAGCTCAGACCCCCAACTAGCGGGAGGCCCGGGGGACGAGCAGTACTTC; CDR3 protein: CASSSDPQLAGGPGDEQYF